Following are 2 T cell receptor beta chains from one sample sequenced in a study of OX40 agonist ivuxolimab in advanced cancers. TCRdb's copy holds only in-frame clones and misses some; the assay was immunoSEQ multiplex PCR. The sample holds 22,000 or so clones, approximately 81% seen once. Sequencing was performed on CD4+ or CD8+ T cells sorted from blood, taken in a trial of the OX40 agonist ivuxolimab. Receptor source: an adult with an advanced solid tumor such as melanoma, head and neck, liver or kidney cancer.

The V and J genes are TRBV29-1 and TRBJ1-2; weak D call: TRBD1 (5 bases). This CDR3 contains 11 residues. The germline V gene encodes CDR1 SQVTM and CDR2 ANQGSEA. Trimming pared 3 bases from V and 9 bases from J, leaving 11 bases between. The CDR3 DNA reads TGCAGCGTTGATCCAGGGCAGAGCTACACCTTC. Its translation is CSVDPGQSYTF. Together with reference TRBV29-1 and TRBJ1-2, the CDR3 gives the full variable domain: SAVISQKPSRDICQRGTSLTIQCQVDSQVTMMFWYRQQPGQSLTLIATANQGSEATYESGFVIDKFPISRPNLTFSTLTVSNMSPEDSSIYLCSVDPGQSYTFGSGTRLTVV.

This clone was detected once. CDR3 nucleotide sequence: TGTGCCAGCAGCGTAGCTGGCGGGATAGGTTACGAGCAGTACTTC. Protein: CASSVAGGIGYEQYF. V gene TRBV9 combines with J gene TRBJ2-7; D possibly corresponds to TRBD2 (6 bases). The V and J ends lost 0 bases and 4 bases respectively, with 14 bases between them. Per the germline V gene, CDR1 is SGDLS and CDR2 is YYNGEE. CDR3 length: 15 residues.